This T cell receptor beta chain came from a study of control samples from healthy donors and cancer patients. The CDR3 contains 16 residues. The V gene end was trimmed by 1 base and the J gene end by 2 bases; junction bases not matched to a gene: 4. CDR1 is MGHRA, CDR2 YSYEKL, per germline. Clones were sequenced by immunoSEQ multiplex PCR, and TCRdb holds only the in-frame ones, with some missing. The sample lists roughly 120,000 clones, roughly 90% occurring once. The source of this sequence is a man in his forties or fifties in good health. This chain uses TRBV4-1 with TRBJ2-3; 9 bases agree with TRBD2. The specimen was blood. CDR3 residues: CASSQVIAGATDTQYF. CDR3 DNA sequence: TGCGCCAGCAGCCAAGTTATAGCGGGGGCCACAGATACGCAGTATTTT.